Below, 12 T cell receptor beta chains from the same sample are listed, as sequenced in a study of regulatory T cells in long-lasting Graves disease. Time point in this sample: newly diagnosed GD, antithyroid drugs for less than 3 months. PBMC RNA was the source of the TCR library. Through Arm-PCR of CDR3 regions and iRepertoire HTBI primers, TCR beta libraries were built. TCRdb processed the multiplex PCR reads anew with MiXCR; each CDR3 protein has one entry. Of hundreds of thousands of distinct CDR3 sequences listed, 15% to 20% are singletons. These data also formed part of another study, on T cells in Graves' hyperthyroidism and ophthalmopathy.

The sample in question was peripheral blood mononuclear cells (PBMCs), obtained at new diagnosis, from a patient treated with antithyroid drugs. The receptors derive from a woman aged 35-60 years with Graves disease.

This clonotype was seen a handful of times. V usage is TRBV13 and J usage is TRBJ2-5; no firm D call. With 3 bases removed from V and 0 bases from J, the gap between germline ends came to 8 bases. Germline V lookup: CDR1 PRHDT, CDR2 FYEKMQ (reference sequence). This CDR3 region has 14 residues. The CDR3 DNA sequence: TGTGCCAGCAGCTTGTCAGCGTACCAAGAGACCCAGTACTTC. Residues: CASSLSAYQETQYF.

This clonotype has at least ten counts. This chain uses TRBV12-3 or TRBV12-4 with TRBJ1-1, with unresolved D. The germline V and J ends were trimmed by 6 bases and 0 bases, with 5 bases remaining between them. This CDR3 contains 12 residues. CDR3 loop: CASRIVNTEAFF. The CDR3 bases are TGTGCCAGCAGGATCGTGAACACTGAAGCTTTCTTT.

With respect to this clonotype: It may be a read error: a sequence one base away is much more abundant. The chain links TRBV7-8 to TRBJ2-3; possibly TRBD1 for D (5 bases). CDR1 is SGHVS and CDR2 is FQNEAQ in the germline V gene. This CDR3 comprises 16 residues. V was shortened by 4 bases and J by 3 bases, with 17 bases between the two germline ends. The DNA of the CDR3 is TGTGCCAGCAGCTCTCAGGGTGGTATGGGTACAGATACGCAGTATTTT. Protein: CASSSQGGMGTDTQYF.

About this clonotype: This clone may be a read error of a much larger clone one base away. This chain connects TRBV5-5 to TRBJ1-1, with a tentative D call TRBD1 (5 bases). Germline CDR1 is SGHKS and CDR2 is YYEKEE (reference sequence). The CDR3 sequence is 14 residues long. V was pared by 2 bases and J by 3 bases, with 11 bases between. CDR3 bases: TGTGCCAGCAGCTTAGAATGGGGGGACACTGAAGCTTTCTTT. It is translated as CASSLEWGDTEAFF.

The chain joins TRBV5-4 to TRBJ2-2; D is unclear. CDR3 length: 14 amino acids. The germline gives CDR1 SGHNT, CDR2 YYREEE (reference sequence). Trimming removed 4 bases from V and 8 bases from J, with 15 bases in between. The CDR3 reads CASSPSVEAGELFF. In DNA, the CDR3 is TGTGCCAGCAGCCCTTCGGTCGAGGCTGGGGAGCTGTTTTTT.

This clonotype was recorded at least ten times. V usage is TRBV2 and J usage is TRBJ1-4, with TRBD1 matching 7 bases. CDR1 is SNHLY and CDR2 is FYNNEI in the germline V gene. With 7 bases clipped from V and 7 bases from J, the junction kept 3 bases outside the gene matches. There are 12 residues in the CDR3. The CDR3 loop reads CASNQGVEKLFF. The DNA for the CDR3 is TGTGCCAGCAACCAGGGGGTTGAAAAACTGTTTTTT.

This chain joins TRBV27 and TRBJ1-2; D remains ambiguous. V lost 6 bases to trimming and J lost 2 bases, with 13 bases between them. The CDR3 spans 14 residues. The germline gives CDR1 MNHEY, CDR2 SMNVEV (reference sequence). The DNA for the CDR3 is TGTGCCAGCAGCCGTACACCGAGGAACTATGGCTACACCTTC. Its protein product is CASSRTPRNYGYTF.

There are many counts of this clonotype. The rearrangement links TRBV6-4 to TRBJ2-3, with 9 nucleotides matching TRBD1. In germline, CDR1 is MRHNA, CDR2 SNTAGT. The CDR3 extends over 14 amino acids. Unmatched junction bases numbered 5, after V lost 8 bases and J lost 2 bases. DNA for the CDR3: TGTGCCAGCCGATGGACAGGGGACACAGATACGCAGTATTTT. Its protein is CASRWTGDTDTQYF.

CDR3 amino acids: CASTPSGGAWTQYF. As DNA, the CDR3 is TGTGCCAGTACCCCTAGCGGGGGGGCTTGGACGCAGTATTTT. This chain joins TRBV19 and TRBJ2-3; TRBD2 matches 12 bases. The V gene end was trimmed by 7 bases and the J gene end by 9 bases; junction bases not matched to a gene: 8. The germline V gene has CDR1 LNHDA and CDR2 SQIVND (reference sequence). There are 14 residues in the CDR3.

This rearrangement joins TRBV4-1 to TRBJ1-5, with no clear D. CDR1 is MGHRA, CDR2 YSYEKL, per germline. CDR3 length: 17 residues. V was trimmed by 4 bases and J by 6 bases, leaving 22 bases between them. CDR3 amino acids: CASSPSGVGESAQPQHF. The CDR3 region has the DNA TGCGCCAGCAGCCCTTCGGGTGTGGGAGAAAGCGCTCAGCCCCAGCATTTT.

This clonotype came up many times. V gene TRBV28 combines with J gene TRBJ1-5; D might be TRBD1 (6 bases). Trimming removed 6 bases from V and 4 bases from J, with 19 bases in between. This CDR3 spans 16 amino acids. Germline CDR1 and CDR2: MDHEN and SYDVKM. The CDR3 is CASRAVSRGGNQPQHF. The CDR3 DNA reads TGTGCCAGCAGGGCGGTGTCCAGGGGTGGGAATCAGCCCCAGCATTTT. Full variable domain (remainder filled in from reference TRBV28 and TRBJ1-5): DVKVTQSSRYLVKRTGEKVFLECVQDMDHENMFWYRQDPGLGLRLIYFSYDVKMKEKGDIPEGYSVSREKKERFSLILESASTNQTSMYLCASRAVSRGGNQPQHFGDGTRLSIL.

This clonotype was detected many times. The chain uses TRBV19 and TRBJ1-1, with 10 bases aligning to TRBD1. V was pared by 6 bases and J by 1 base, with 17 bases of the junction left unmatched. CDR1 LNHDA and CDR2 SQIVND come from the germline V gene (reference sequence). The CDR3 loop spans 19 amino acids. The CDR3 loop reads CASSRQGAFILVGNTEAFF. In DNA, the CDR3 is TGTGCCAGTAGCAGACAGGGGGCATTTATTCTGGTAGGGAACACTGAAGCTTTCTTT.